These 24 T cell receptor beta chains were sequenced from one sample in a study of T cell responses to AZD1222 COVID-19 vaccine. The data were produced by immunoSEQ multiplex PCR, yet TCRdb's version contains in-frame clones alone and is incomplete. The profile shows approximately 150,000 clones, about 91% of them singletons. Material: peripheral blood, obtained 28 days after the second AZD1222 dose. The receptors shown here come from an adult who received the AZD1222 COVID-19 vaccine.

V usage is TRBV7-2 and J usage is TRBJ1-4; D might be TRBD1 (6 bases). This CDR3 contains 19 residues. Trimming took off 1 base at V and 5 bases at J, with 23 bases between the two ends. Per the germline V gene, CDR1 is SGHTA and CDR2 is FQGNSA. Written as DNA, the CDR3 is TGTGCCAGCAGCTTAGTTTTTTTGGGCAGGGGACGGTACAATGAAAAACTGTTTTTT. Translation: CASSLVFLGRGRYNEKLFF.

This chain joins TRBV5-1 and TRBJ1-5; the D gene is possibly TRBD1 (6 bases). Deletions cut 5 bases from V and 0 bases from J, with 12 bases between. Germline V lookup: CDR1 SGHRS, CDR2 YFSETQ. CDR3 length: 15 amino acids. The CDR3 spells CASRRTDNSNQPQHF. The CDR3 bases are TGCGCCAGCAGACGGACAGACAATAGCAATCAGCCCCAGCATTTT.

The chain links TRBV2 to TRBJ1-2; D is ambiguous. This CDR3 has 13 residues. V shed 1 base and J shed 4 bases, with 7 bases lying between them. CDR1 and CDR2 from the germline V gene are SNHLY and FYNNEI. The CDR3 nucleotides read TGTGCCAGCAGTGAAGGGTTAGGCTATGGCTACACCTTC. Translating gives CASSEGLGYGYTF.

V and J are TRBV30 and TRBJ1-2; 8 bases are shared with TRBD1. The CDR3 has 12 residues. J was trimmed by 6 bases and V by 2 bases; bases with no gene match: 2. Germline values: CDR1 GTSNPN, CDR2 SVGIG (reference sequence). DNA of the CDR3: TGTGCCTGGAGTATGACAGGGGATGGCTACACCTTC. Its translation is CAWSMTGDGYTF.

The genes are TRBV5-4 and TRBJ2-7; the match to TRBD2 covers 7 bases. Trimming at V came to 2 bases and at J to 5 bases, leaving 10 bases not matched to a gene. This CDR3 region has 15 residues. CDR1 and CDR2 from the germline V gene are SGHNT and YYREEE (reference sequence). The CDR3 nucleotides are TGTGCCAGCAGCTTTGGCGGGACTACCCCCAACGAGCAGTACTTC. As protein: CASSFGGTTPNEQYF.

The CDR3 protein is CASAPGHSTEAFF. In DNA form, the CDR3 reads TGTGCCAGTGCCCCGGGACATAGTACTGAAGCTTTCTTT. The chain carries TRBV19 and TRBJ1-1; tentative D call: TRBD1 (6 bases). The CDR3 is made up of 13 amino acids. V lost 8 bases to trimming and J lost 5 bases, with 15 bases between them. Germline V gene data show CDR1 as LNHDA and CDR2 as SQIVND (reference sequence).

This chain links TRBV14 with TRBJ1-2, with 8 bases fitting TRBD1. The CDR3 sequence is 13 residues long. The junction had 1 base not matched to a gene; V was cut back by 4 bases and J by 3 bases. Germline-derived CDR1 and CDR2 are SGHDN and FVKESK. As DNA, the CDR3 is TGTGCCAGCAGCCCGGGACAGGACTATGGCTACACCTTC. Encoded protein: CASSPGQDYGYTF.

The genes are TRBV6-5 and TRBJ2-1; 8 nucleotides align to TRBD2. Germline values: CDR1 MNHEY, CDR2 SVGAGI. After removal of 5 bases from V and 0 bases from J, the junction contained 0 bases not matched to a gene. The CDR3 covers 14 residues. The CDR3 spells CASSLAGSYNEQFF. CDR3 bases: TGTGCCAGCAGTCTAGCGGGCTCCTACAATGAGCAGTTCTTC.

The gene calls are TRBV6-6 and TRBJ1-2, with TRBD1 as a possible D gene (5 bases). The germline gives CDR1 MNHNY, CDR2 SVGAGI (reference sequence). V dropped 4 bases and J dropped 6 bases, with 12 bases sitting between them. The CDR3 sequence is 13 residues long. CDR3 protein: CASSLGGSDGYTF. DNA of the CDR3: TGTGCCAGCAGTTTGGGGGGGTCAGATGGCTACACCTTC.

The gene calls are TRBV30 and TRBJ1-2, with no clear D. The V gene lost 3 bases and the J gene lost 6 bases, with 17 bases spanning the gap. CDR3 length: 14 residues. Per germline, CDR1 GTSNPN and CDR2 SVGIG (reference sequence). The CDR3 loop is CAWRPGRIFDGYTF. As DNA, the CDR3 is TGTGCCTGGAGGCCCGGACGGATCTTCGATGGCTACACCTTC.

The genes are TRBV6-6 and TRBJ2-7, with D perhaps TRBD2 (5 bases). The V end was cut by 0 bases, the J end by 4 bases, with 10 bases between. Germline CDR1 and CDR2: MNHNY and SVGAGI (reference sequence). The CDR3 length is 14 residues. CDR3 sequence reads: CASSYSSRGYEQYF. The CDR3 DNA reads as TGTGCCAGCAGTTACTCTAGCAGAGGGTACGAGCAGTACTTC.

The chain joins TRBV6-2 or TRBV6-3 to TRBJ1-2; D not resolved. This CDR3 is 14 amino acids long. Germline assignment: CDR1 MNHEY and CDR2 SVGEGT. Trimming cost V 5 bases and J 4 bases, with 14 bases left between them. CDR3 sequence: CASSLKPGFYGYTF. CDR3 nucleotides: TGTGCCAGCAGTCTAAAACCAGGTTTCTATGGCTACACCTTC.

DNA for the CDR3: TGTGCCAGCAGCGGAAGACTAGCCTTGGAGAACGGGGAGCTGTTTTTT. Its protein product is CASSGRLALENGELFF. V is TRBV9 and J is TRBJ2-2; TRBD2 agrees at 7 bases. From germline, CDR1 is SGDLS and CDR2 YYNGEE. The CDR3 runs to 16 residues. Trimming removed 3 bases from V and 7 bases from J; junction bases left unmatched: 12.

CDR3 nucleotide sequence: TGTGCCAGCAGCTTCGTCTCAGGGGGTTCTAATGAAAAACTGTTTTTT. Residues: CASSFVSGGSNEKLFF. This chain joins TRBV7-6 and TRBJ1-4, with 7 bases identical to TRBD1. Germline V gives CDR1 SGHVS, CDR2 FNYEAQ. The CDR3 covers 16 residues. After removal of 3 bases from V and 3 bases from J, the junction contained 7 bases not matched to a gene.

J is TRBJ1-6 and V is TRBV6-2 or TRBV6-3; weak D call: TRBD1 (6 bases). The CDR3 runs 14 residues. Germline-derived CDR1 and CDR2 are MNHEY and SVGEGT. Trimming took off 5 bases at V and 6 bases at J, with 11 bases between the two ends. The CDR3 DNA reads as TGTGCCAGCAGTCGCGGACAGATTAATTCACCCCTCCACTTT. Translated: CASSRGQINSPLHF.

The chain is built from TRBV28 and TRBJ1-5; 7 nucleotides agree with TRBD1. Per germline, CDR1 MDHEN and CDR2 SYDVKM. J gave up 10 bases and V 2 bases, and 8 bases lay outside the gene matches. The CDR3 runs to 14 residues. In nucleotides, the CDR3 is TGTGCCAGCAGTTTAACAGGGGATAGGGCCCCCCAGCATTTT. Its protein is CASSLTGDRAPQHF.

The gene calls are TRBV19 and TRBJ1-6, with D maybe TRBD1 (6 bases). In germline, CDR1 is LNHDA, CDR2 SQIVND (reference sequence). The CDR3 has 14 amino acids. V lost 2 bases and J 9 bases, leaving 11 bases between the germline ends. The DNA of the CDR3 is TGTGCCAGTAGTATACCAGGGGATGGTTCACCCCTCCACTTT. This sequence encodes CASSIPGDGSPLHF. The entire variable domain, with the rest obtained from reference TRBV19 and TRBJ1-6, is as follows: DGGITQSPKYLFRKEGQNVTLSCEQNLNHDAMYWYRQDPGQGLRLIYYSQIVNDFQKGDIAEGYSVSREKKESFPLTVTSAQKNPTAFYLCASSIPGDGSPLHFGNGTRLTVT.

The CDR3 DNA is TGTGCCAGCAGCGACCAGACCGCAACTGAAGCTTTCTTT. As protein: CASSDQTATEAFF. The chain joins TRBV2 to TRBJ1-1; no firm D call. Trimming shortened V by 6 bases and J by 5 bases, and 13 bases separated the two germline ends. This CDR3 has 13 amino acids. Germline lookup yields CDR1 SNHLY and CDR2 FYNNEI.

This clone has only one observation. In DNA form, the CDR3 reads TGTGCCAGCAGCTTGATGGGACAGGGGGGGACTGAAGCTTTCTTT. Its translation is CASSLMGQGGTEAFF. This chain joins TRBV5-5 and TRBJ1-1; 11 bases fit TRBD1. Looked up from germline, CDR1 is SGHKS and CDR2 is YYEKEE (reference sequence). This CDR3 region has 15 residues. V lost 1 base and J lost 5; bases outside the gene matches: 4.

The chain employs TRBV30 and TRBJ2-1, with TRBD2 matching 11 bases. CDR3 length: 16 amino acids. Per the germline V gene, CDR1 is GTSNPN and CDR2 is SVGIG (reference sequence). Trimming at V came to 3 bases and at J to 7 bases, leaving 11 bases not matched to a gene. The DNA of the CDR3 is TGTGCCTGGAGCCCCAAAATGTCTAGCGGGAGGAATGAGCAGTTCTTC. It translates to CAWSPKMSSGRNEQFF.

The chain combines TRBV3-1 (or the pseudogene TRBV3-2) with TRBJ1-4, with 7 nucleotides matching TRBD1. This CDR3 has 16 amino acids. Unmatched junction bases numbered 12, after V lost 3 bases and J lost 8 bases. Per the germline V gene, CDR1 is LGHDT and CDR2 is YNNKEL (reference sequence). The CDR3 loop reads CASSHATRQGGEKLFF. CDR3 nucleotides: TGTGCCAGCAGCCACGCGACTCGACAGGGCGGCGAAAAACTGTTTTTT.

There are a few counts of this clone. The chain has TRBV25-1 and TRBJ1-1; TRBD1 agrees at 7 bases. Germline CDR1 and CDR2: MGHDK and SYGVNS. The CDR3 loop spans 15 amino acids. V shed 2 bases, J shed 4 bases, and the junction held 7 bases outside the gene matches. CDR3 protein: CASSEVGWDSTEAFF. Here the CDR3 DNA reads TGTGCCAGCAGTGAAGTAGGTTGGGACAGCACTGAAGCTTTCTTT. The full variable domain, rest sourced from reference TRBV25-1 and TRBJ1-1, is EADIYQTPRYLVIGTGKKITLECSQTMGHDKMYWYQQDPGMELHLIHYSYGVNSTEKGDLSSESTVSRIRTEHFPLTLESARPSHTSQYLCASSEVGWDSTEAFFGQGTRLTVV.

The count of this clone is one. V gene TRBV7-9 combines with J gene TRBJ1-1; D uncertain. The germline V and J ends were trimmed by 8 bases and 3 bases, with 7 bases remaining between them. From germline, CDR1 is SEHNR and CDR2 FQNEAQ (reference sequence). The CDR3 contains 11 residues. The CDR3 DNA reads as TGTGCCAGCCGGTCACACACTGAAGCTTTCTTT. This gives the protein CASRSHTEAFF.

Here the CDR3 reads CASLPGPETPYNEQFF. CDR3 coding DNA: TGTGCCAGCTTACCGGGCCCGGAGACACCTTACAATGAGCAGTTCTTC. The J gene is TRBJ2-1, the V gene TRBV7-2; D is unresolved. The ends were cut back, 8 bases at V and 4 bases at J, with 21 bases in the middle. Germline V lookup: CDR1 SGHTA, CDR2 FQGNSA. The CDR3 covers 16 residues.